Below, one TCR beta chain is given with its context. Its target is unknown. V shed 3 bases and J shed 1 base, with 7 bases lying between them. The CDR3 runs to 15 residues. Germline loops: CDR1 LNHDA, CDR2 SQIVND (reference sequence). This entry is derived from a study of cytomegalovirus exposure and HLA in healthy donors. PCR employed 60 Vbeta and 13 Jbeta primers. This table comes from immunoSEQ multiplex PCR, and its TCRdb copy is limited to in-frame clones, with some not included. The specimen's table records approximately 120,000 clones. Study outcomes and limitations: Sequencing likely produced, as an artifact, a cluster of highly shared sequence variants. According to a later analysis, most TCR beta chains associated with CMV appeared HLA-restricted.

The receptor's source is a man younger than 40 in good health and CMV-seronegative. The chain links TRBV19 to TRBJ2-6, with D hard to call. The sequenced material came from PBMCs. The CDR3 here is CASSIPGSGANVLTF. The DNA for the CDR3 is TGTGCCAGTAGTATCCCAGGATCTGGGGCCAACGTCCTGACTTTC.